The following is a T cell receptor (beta chain) sequence with its context. The data were taken from a study of response to subunit inactivated influenza vaccine. TCRdb independently ran MiXCR on the RT-PCR reads; one entry per CDR3 protein. The sample lists some 540,000 distinct CDR3 sequences, 20% to 25% occurring once. V lost 5 bases to trimming and J lost 5 bases; unmatched junction nucleotides: 9. Germline V CDR1 and CDR2: SGHTA, FQGTGA. This CDR3 has 15 residues. A further study also used this sample, focusing on T cells expressing NK-cell markers. This second study says: Template switching by 5'RACE with UMIs generated the TCR beta cDNA.

This clonotype was obtained from a man over 45 who received an inactivated influenza vaccine. The gene calls are TRBV7-3 and TRBJ2-1; 7 bases fit TRBD2. Here the sequenced sample was CD4+ T cells sorted from PBMCs, taken 11 to 12 days after vaccination. DNA of the CDR3: TGTGCCAGCAGCCCGACTAGCCTTACTAACAATGAGCAGTTCTTC. It encodes CASSPTSLTNNEQFF. Full variable domain (rest looked up from reference TRBV7-3 and TRBJ2-1): GAGVSQTPSNKVTEKGKYVELRCDPISGHTALYWYRQSLGQGPEFLIYFQGTGAADDSGLPNDRFFAVRPEGSVSTLKIQRTERGDSAVYLCASSPTSLTNNEQFFGPGTRLTVL.